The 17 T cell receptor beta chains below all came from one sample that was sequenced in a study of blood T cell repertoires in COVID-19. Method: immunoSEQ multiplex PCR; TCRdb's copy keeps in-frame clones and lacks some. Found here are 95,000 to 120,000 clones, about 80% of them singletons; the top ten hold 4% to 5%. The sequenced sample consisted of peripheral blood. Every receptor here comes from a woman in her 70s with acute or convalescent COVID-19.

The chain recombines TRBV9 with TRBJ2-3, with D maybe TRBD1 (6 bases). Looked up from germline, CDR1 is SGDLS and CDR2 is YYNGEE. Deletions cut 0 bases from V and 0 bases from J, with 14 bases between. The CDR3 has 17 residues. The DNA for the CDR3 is TGTGCCAGCAGCGTAGGCTGGGGGCTTCCTAGCACAGATACGCAGTATTTT. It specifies CASSVGWGLPSTDTQYF.

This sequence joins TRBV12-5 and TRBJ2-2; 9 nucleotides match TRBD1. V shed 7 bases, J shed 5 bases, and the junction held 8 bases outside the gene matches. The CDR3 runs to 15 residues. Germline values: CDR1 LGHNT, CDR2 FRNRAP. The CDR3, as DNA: TGTGCTAGTGCCCCCGGGACAGGGTTTACCGGGGAGCTGTTTTTT. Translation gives CASAPGTGFTGELFF.

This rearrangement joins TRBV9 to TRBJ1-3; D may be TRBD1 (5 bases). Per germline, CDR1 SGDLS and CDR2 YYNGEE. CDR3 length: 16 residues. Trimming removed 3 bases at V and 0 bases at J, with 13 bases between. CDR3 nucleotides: TGTGCCAGCAGCGGAAGACAGAAGATCTCTGGAAACACCATATATTTT. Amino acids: CASSGRQKISGNTIYF.

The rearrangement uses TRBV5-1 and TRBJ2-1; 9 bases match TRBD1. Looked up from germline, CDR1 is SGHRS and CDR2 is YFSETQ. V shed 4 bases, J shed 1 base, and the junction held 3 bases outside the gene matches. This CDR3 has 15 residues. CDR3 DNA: TGCGCCAGCAGCCGACAGGGGGTGTCCTACAATGAGCAGTTCTTC. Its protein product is CASSRQGVSYNEQFF.

The CDR3 DNA sequence: TGTGCTAGTGGTTCCCTAGGGCAGGGGACCGTCTATGGCTACACCTTC. Its translation is CASGSLGQGTVYGYTF. This sequence joins TRBV12-5 and TRBJ1-2, with a possible D match to TRBD1 (6 bases). With 4 bases removed from V and 4 bases from J, the gap between germline ends came to 19 bases. Germline V gene lookup returns CDR1 LGHNT and CDR2 FRNRAP. CDR3 length equals 16 residues.

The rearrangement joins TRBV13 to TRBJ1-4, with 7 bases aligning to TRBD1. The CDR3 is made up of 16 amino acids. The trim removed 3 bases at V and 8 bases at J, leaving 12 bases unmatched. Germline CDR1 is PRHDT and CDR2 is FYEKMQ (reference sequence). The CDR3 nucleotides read TGTGCCAGCAGCTTTAGGACAGGCCACCAATGGGAAAAACTGTTTTTT. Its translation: CASSFRTGHQWEKLFF. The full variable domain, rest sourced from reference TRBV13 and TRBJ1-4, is AAGVIQSPRHLIKEKRETATLKCYPIPRHDTVYWYQQGPGQDPQFLISFYEKMQSDKGSIPDRFSAQQFSDYHSELNMSSLELGDSALYFCASSFRTGHQWEKLFFGSGTQLSVL.

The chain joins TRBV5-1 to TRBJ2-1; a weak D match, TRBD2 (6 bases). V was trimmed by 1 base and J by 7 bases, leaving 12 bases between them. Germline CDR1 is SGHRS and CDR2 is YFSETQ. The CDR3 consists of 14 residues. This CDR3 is CASSLWGDGNEQFF. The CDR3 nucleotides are TGCGCCAGCAGCTTGTGGGGGGATGGGAATGAGCAGTTCTTC.

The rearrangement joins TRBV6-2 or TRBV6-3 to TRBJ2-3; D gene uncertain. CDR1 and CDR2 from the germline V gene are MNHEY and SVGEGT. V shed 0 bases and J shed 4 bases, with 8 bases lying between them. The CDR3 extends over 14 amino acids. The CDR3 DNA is TGTGCCAGCAGTTACTCGATCCTAGCAGATACGCAGTATTTT. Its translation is CASSYSILADTQYF.

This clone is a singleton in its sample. CDR3 sequence: CATSALTGADTQYF. CDR3 sequence (DNA): TGTGCCACCAGTGCCTTGACAGGGGCGGATACGCAGTATTTT. V gene TRBV24-1 combines with J gene TRBJ2-3, with 8 bases fitting TRBD1. Germline V CDR1 and CDR2: KGHDR, SFDVKD. J gave up 6 bases and V 5 bases, and 6 bases lay outside the gene matches. This CDR3 spans 14 amino acids.

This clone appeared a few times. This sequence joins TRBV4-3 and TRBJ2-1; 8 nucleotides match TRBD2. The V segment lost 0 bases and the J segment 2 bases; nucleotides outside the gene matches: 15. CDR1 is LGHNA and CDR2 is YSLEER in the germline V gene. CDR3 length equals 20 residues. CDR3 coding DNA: TGCGCCAGCAGCCAAGACTTCGGAGAAATAGCGGGGATTGCCTACAATGAGCAGTTCTTC. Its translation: CASSQDFGEIAGIAYNEQFF.

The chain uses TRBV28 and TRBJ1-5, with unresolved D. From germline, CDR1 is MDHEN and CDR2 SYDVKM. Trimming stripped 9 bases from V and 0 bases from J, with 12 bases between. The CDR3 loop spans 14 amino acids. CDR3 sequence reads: CASGGWGSNQPQHF. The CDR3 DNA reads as TGTGCCAGTGGAGGGTGGGGTAGCAATCAGCCCCAGCATTTT.

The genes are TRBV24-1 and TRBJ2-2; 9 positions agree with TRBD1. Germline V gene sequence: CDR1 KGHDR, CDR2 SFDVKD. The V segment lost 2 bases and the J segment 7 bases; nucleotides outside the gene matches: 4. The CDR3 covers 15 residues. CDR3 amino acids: CATSDWDRAGGELFF. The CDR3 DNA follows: TGTGCCACCAGTGATTGGGACAGGGCTGGCGGGGAGCTGTTTTTT.

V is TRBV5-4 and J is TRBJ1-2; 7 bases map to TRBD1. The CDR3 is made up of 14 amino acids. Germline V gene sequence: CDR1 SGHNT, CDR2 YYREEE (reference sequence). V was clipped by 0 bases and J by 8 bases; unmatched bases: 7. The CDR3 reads CASSLVAGGRGYTF. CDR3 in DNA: TGTGCCAGCAGCTTGGTGGCAGGGGGACGAGGCTACACCTTC.

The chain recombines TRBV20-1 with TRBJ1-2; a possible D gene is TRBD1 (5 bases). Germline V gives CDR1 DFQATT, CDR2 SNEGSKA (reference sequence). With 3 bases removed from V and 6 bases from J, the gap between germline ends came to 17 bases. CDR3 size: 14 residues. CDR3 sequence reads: CSASSPGGDDGYTF. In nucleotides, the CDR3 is TGCAGTGCTAGTTCCCCTGGGGGGGATGATGGCTACACCTTC.

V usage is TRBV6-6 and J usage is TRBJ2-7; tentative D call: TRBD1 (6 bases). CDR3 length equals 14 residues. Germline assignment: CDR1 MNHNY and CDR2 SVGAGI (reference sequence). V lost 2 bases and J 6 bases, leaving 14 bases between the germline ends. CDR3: CASSYVGMGAEQYV. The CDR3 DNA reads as TGTGCCAGCAGTTACGTCGGCATGGGGGCCGAGCAGTACGTC.

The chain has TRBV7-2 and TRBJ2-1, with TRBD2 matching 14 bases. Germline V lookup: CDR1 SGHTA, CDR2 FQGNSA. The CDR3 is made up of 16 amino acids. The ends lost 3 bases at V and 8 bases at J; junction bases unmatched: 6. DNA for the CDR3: TGTGCCAGCAGCTTTTCCGGGACTAGCGGGAGCCATGAGCAGTTCTTC. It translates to CASSFSGTSGSHEQFF. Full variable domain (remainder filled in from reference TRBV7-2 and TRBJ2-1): GAGVSQSPSNKVTEKGKDVELRCDPISGHTALYWYRQSLGQGLEFLIYFQGNSAPDKSGLPSDRFSAERTGGSVSTLTIQRTQQEDSAVYLCASSFSGTSGSHEQFFGPGTRLTVL.

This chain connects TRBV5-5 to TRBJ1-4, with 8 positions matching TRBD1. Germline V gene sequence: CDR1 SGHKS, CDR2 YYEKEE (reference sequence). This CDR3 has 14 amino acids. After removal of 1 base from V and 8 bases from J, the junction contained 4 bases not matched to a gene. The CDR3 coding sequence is TGTGCCAGCAGCTTGTCAGGGGGCGTGGAAAAACTGTTTTTT. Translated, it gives CASSLSGGVEKLFF.